One and the same sample provided the 29 T cell receptor beta chains below, sequenced in a study of cytomegalovirus exposure and HLA in healthy donors. Researchers ran the PCR with 60 Vbeta and 13 Jbeta primers. The data were produced by immunoSEQ multiplex PCR, yet TCRdb's version contains in-frame clones alone and is incomplete. Seen in this sample are fewer than 250,000 clones; the ten most common clones hold roughly 0.98%. The sample was PBMCs. These receptors came from a woman aged 25 to 39 in good health and CMV-seropositive.

V is TRBV27 and J is TRBJ2-7; D is uncertain. CDR1 and CDR2 from the germline V gene are MNHEY and SMNVEV (reference sequence). Between the trimmed V and J ends, which lost 3 bases and 3 bases, there was a span of 9 bases. This CDR3 comprises 13 residues. CDR3 DNA sequence: TGTGCCAGCAGTTTGAGAGCTTTCTACGAGCAGTACTTC. This codes for CASSLRAFYEQYF.

The chain carries TRBV29-1 and TRBJ2-1; 8 bases are a match to TRBD1. The length of the CDR3 is 12 residues. V lost 7 bases, J lost 7 bases, and 6 bases stayed unmatched. The V gene's germline CDR1 is SQVTM and CDR2 ANQGSEA. CDR3 sequence (DNA): TGCAGCGCTCGCCGGACAGGGAATGAGCAGTTCTTC. Its protein is CSARRTGNEQFF.

V and J are TRBV18 and TRBJ1-5; TRBD1 matches at 7 bases. The CDR3 extends over 16 amino acids. Germline-derived CDR1 and CDR2 are KGHSH and LQKENI. The J segment lost 0 bases and the V segment lost 4 bases, leaving 6 bases of the junction unmatched. In DNA, the CDR3 is TGTGCCAGCTCACAGGGGGCCACTAGTAGCAATCAGCCCCAGCATTTT. Residues: CASSQGATSSNQPQHF.

V is TRBV27 and J is TRBJ2-7; D unclear. Trimming cost V 6 bases and J 3 bases, with 18 bases left between them. Per the germline V gene, CDR1 is MNHEY and CDR2 is SMNVEV (reference sequence). The CDR3 extends over 15 amino acids. The CDR3 DNA sequence: TGTGCCAGCAGCTATAAACCACCAACCCGCTACGAGCAGTACTTC. Residues: CASSYKPPTRYEQYF.

The chain uses TRBV6-1 and TRBJ2-7, with TRBD2 matching over 10 bases. The ends lost 2 bases at V and 6 bases at J; junction bases unmatched: 7. The CDR3 runs 15 residues. In germline, CDR1 is MNHNS, CDR2 SASEGT. The DNA for the CDR3 is TGTGCCAGCAGTGAATATCTAGCGGGAGAGTCCGAGCAGTACTTC. Amino acid sequence: CASSEYLAGESEQYF.

The genes are TRBV9 and TRBJ1-3; a weak D match, TRBD1 (6 bases). The germline V gene encodes CDR1 SGDLS and CDR2 YYNGEE. The V and J ends lost 0 bases and 0 bases respectively, with 16 bases between them. This CDR3 contains 18 residues. CDR3 amino acids: CASSVGGSPGHSGNTIYF. The CDR3 DNA reads TGTGCCAGCAGCGTAGGGGGCTCTCCGGGACACTCTGGAAACACCATATATTTT.

This chain joins TRBV7-9 and TRBJ1-1; TRBD1 agrees at 8 bases. The CDR3 has 14 residues. With 5 bases clipped from V and 4 bases from J, the junction kept 6 bases outside the gene matches. The germline V gene has CDR1 SEHNR and CDR2 FQNEAQ (reference sequence). The CDR3 spells CASSIAGGVTEAFF. CDR3 nucleotide sequence: TGTGCCAGCAGCATTGCAGGGGGCGTCACTGAAGCTTTCTTT.

V is TRBV5-6 and J is TRBJ1-2; D is ambiguous. V lost 5 bases to trimming and J lost 7 bases, with 9 bases between them. Germline loops: CDR1 SGHDT, CDR2 YYEEEE. The CDR3 spans 11 residues. CDR3 residues: CASRQFAGYTF. CDR3 nucleotide sequence: TGTGCCAGCAGACAATTTGCTGGCTACACCTTC.

The CDR3 DNA is TGTGCCAGCAGCCCACCCGGGGTCTACAATGAGCAGTTCTTC. It specifies CASSPPGVYNEQFF. The V call is TRBV11-2, the J call TRBJ2-1; possibly TRBD2 for D (5 bases). Germline CDR1 SGHAT, CDR2 FQNNGV. This CDR3 has 14 amino acids. Trimming took off 5 bases at V and 3 bases at J, with 11 bases between the two ends.

J is TRBJ2-5 and V is TRBV5-1, with D possibly matching TRBD2 (6 bases). The CDR3 extends over 14 amino acids. The germline CDR1 and CDR2 sequences are SGHRS and YFSETQ. V lost 4 bases, J lost 5 bases, and 15 bases lay in between. The CDR3 DNA reads as TGCGCCAGCAGCGCGCGGGGCTCTAGGGAGACCCAGTACTTC. Its protein is CASSARGSRETQYF.

The genes are TRBV10-1 and TRBJ2-7; weak D call: TRBD1 (6 bases). Trimming left V 0 bases short and J 3 bases short, with 15 bases between. In germline, CDR1 is WNHNN, CDR2 SYGVQD (reference sequence). The CDR3 is 16 amino acids. The DNA of the CDR3 is TGCGCCAGCAGTGAGTCCTCTCTGGGGGCCTACTACGAGCAGTACTTC. Its protein is CASSESSLGAYYEQYF.

The V call is TRBV6-6, the J call TRBJ1-2; the D is unclear. Germline CDR1 and CDR2: MNHNY and SVGAGI (reference sequence). V was cut by 11 bases and J by 4 bases, with 20 bases left in between. The CDR3 consists of 14 residues. This chain's CDR3 is CAFPTPTRGYGYTF. CDR3 in DNA: TGTGCCTTCCCAACACCGACCCGGGGCTATGGCTACACCTTC.

The CDR3 reads CASSLPANTGELFF. The CDR3 nucleotides read TGTGCCAGCAGCTTACCAGCGAACACCGGGGAGCTGTTTTTT. This sequence joins TRBV7-9 and TRBJ2-2, with unresolved D. Germline V lookup: CDR1 SEHNR, CDR2 FQNEAQ (reference sequence). The V end was cut by 2 bases, the J end by 0 bases, with 4 bases between. The CDR3 has 14 residues.

V and J are TRBV19 and TRBJ1-4, with TRBD1 identical over 7 bases. The CDR3 extends over 14 amino acids. With V trimmed by 8 bases and J by 6 bases, 9 bases remained unmatched. Germline V gene data show CDR1 as LNHDA and CDR2 as SQIVND (reference sequence). Here the CDR3 reads CASGHQGGDEKLFF. In nucleotides, the CDR3 is TGTGCCAGTGGACATCAGGGGGGCGATGAAAAACTGTTTTTT.

The chain uses TRBV4-1 and TRBJ2-1; D might be TRBD2 (5 bases). From germline, CDR1 is MGHRA and CDR2 YSYEKL. The CDR3 is 14 amino acids. The germline V and J ends were trimmed by 0 bases and 5 bases, with 8 bases remaining between them. For the CDR3, the DNA is TGCGCCAGCAGCCAAGAACGGGAAAACAATGAGCAGTTCTTC. Translating it yields CASSQERENNEQFF.

Concerning this clone itself: This sample also contains other DNA sequences that code for the same CDR3. The J gene is TRBJ2-1, the V gene TRBV28; 7 nucleotides line up with TRBD2. This CDR3 has 15 amino acids. Germline-derived CDR1 and CDR2 are MDHEN and SYDVKM. Trimming at V came to 2 bases and at J to 7 bases, leaving 8 bases not matched to a gene. The CDR3 nucleotides read TGTGCCAGCAGTTTAGGTGGGAGGGCTCGTAATGAGCAGTTCTTC. It yields the protein CASSLGGRARNEQFF.

The chain links TRBV7-2 to TRBJ2-7, with 8 bases lining up with TRBD2. Germline CDR1 is SGHTA and CDR2 is FQGNSA. The length of the CDR3 is 14 residues. V lost 5 bases and J lost 2; bases outside the gene matches: 5. The CDR3 sequence: CASSEGLGTYEQYF. The CDR3 region has the DNA TGTGCCAGCAGCGAGGGACTAGGGACCTACGAGCAGTACTTC.

CDR3 amino acids: CASRAGTGGISNQPQHF. In DNA form, the CDR3 reads TGTGCCAGCAGAGCCGGGACAGGGGGCATTAGCAATCAGCCCCAGCATTTT. The J gene is TRBJ1-5, the V gene TRBV27; TRBD1 aligns across 12 bases. The J segment lost 0 bases and the V segment lost 6 bases, leaving 6 bases of the junction unmatched. From germline, CDR1 is MNHEY and CDR2 SMNVEV (reference sequence). CDR3 length equals 17 residues.

V gene TRBV5-4 combines with J gene TRBJ2-2; 7 nucleotides match TRBD2. CDR1 is SGHNT and CDR2 is YYREEE in the germline V gene (reference sequence). This CDR3 region has 14 residues. Trimming removed 10 bases from V and 2 bases from J; junction bases left unmatched: 8. The CDR3: CAAGGSLNTGELFF. The CDR3 DNA follows: TGTGCCGCCGGGGGGTCACTCAACACCGGGGAGCTGTTTTTT.

V and J are TRBV11-1 and TRBJ2-2; 10 bases agree with TRBD2. V was clipped by 7 bases and J by 0 bases; unmatched bases: 5. Per germline, CDR1 SGHAT and CDR2 FQDESV (reference sequence). There are 16 residues in the CDR3. The CDR3 protein is CASIRTSGSNTGELFF. CDR3 bases: TGTGCCAGCATTCGGACTAGCGGTTCGAACACCGGGGAGCTGTTTTTT.

The J gene is TRBJ2-6, the V gene TRBV11-2; TRBD1 matches at 9 bases. This CDR3 spans 18 amino acids. V lost 4 bases to trimming and J lost 1 base; unmatched junction nucleotides: 8. Germline V gene sequence: CDR1 SGHAT, CDR2 FQNNGV. CDR3 sequence (DNA): TGTGCCAGCAGCTCAGGCGGGACAGGGAGGTCTGGGGCCAACGTCCTGACTTTC. It translates to CASSSGGTGRSGANVLTF.

The chain couples TRBV5-1 to TRBJ1-4; D is unresolved. The length of the CDR3 is 14 residues. Trimming shortened V by 3 bases and J by 11 bases, and 17 bases separated the two germline ends. The V gene's germline CDR1 is SGHRS and CDR2 YFSETQ. The CDR3 here is CASSSRTRVDKLFF. The CDR3, as DNA: TGCGCCAGCAGCTCCCGCACGAGGGTGGACAAACTGTTTTTT.

The chain links TRBV7-2 to TRBJ2-7; no firm D call. This CDR3 is built from 14 residues. Deletions cut 3 bases from V and 0 bases from J, with 9 bases between. The germline V gene encodes CDR1 SGHTA and CDR2 FQGNSA. In DNA, the CDR3 is TGTGCCAGCAGCTTTCGCTACGACTCCTACGAGCAGTACTTC. Protein product: CASSFRYDSYEQYF.

The gene calls are TRBV6-5 and TRBJ2-7, with D hard to call. This CDR3 is built from 15 residues. Germline V gene data show CDR1 as MNHEY and CDR2 as SVGAGI. Trimming left V 2 bases short and J 0 bases short, with 11 bases between. CDR3 bases: TGTGCCAGCAGTTACGCCTCGCACGGCTCCTACGAGCAGTACTTC. Translating it yields CASSYASHGSYEQYF.

V and J are TRBV15 and TRBJ2-5; D is undetermined. The tail of the sequence fits TRBJ2-7 better, so the J call may be wrong. Germline CDR1 LNHNV, CDR2 YYDKDF (reference sequence). The CDR3 totals 14 residues. The CDR3 protein is CATSRPGSTYEQYF. For the CDR3, the DNA is TGTGCCACCAGCAGGCCCGGGTCCACCTACGAGCAGTACTTC.

This chain joins TRBV10-3 and TRBJ1-2, with TRBD1 matching over 7 bases. This CDR3 contains 15 residues. Germline trimming cut 3 bases from V and 5 bases from J; bases unmatched to any gene: 9. CDR1 is ENHRY, CDR2 SYGVKD, per germline. CDR3 sequence reads: CAISDTTGTPYGYTF. In nucleotides, the CDR3 is TGTGCCATCAGTGACACGACAGGGACCCCTTATGGCTACACCTTC.

J is TRBJ2-5 and V is TRBV18; TRBD1 agrees at 7 bases. CDR1 and CDR2 (germline): KGHSH, LQKENI. The CDR3 spans 15 residues. Trimming at V came to 1 base and at J to 5 bases, leaving 7 bases not matched to a gene. The CDR3 region is CASSPQTGSLETQYF. The CDR3 DNA sequence: TGTGCCAGCTCACCACAGACAGGGTCGTTGGAGACCCAGTACTTC.

DNA of the CDR3: TGTGCCAGCAGTCCACAGGGGGCGAGTGGCTACACCTTC. Protein product: CASSPQGASGYTF. The J gene is TRBJ1-2, the V gene TRBV6-5; the match to TRBD1 covers 9 bases. The CDR3 has 13 residues. Trimming removed 5 bases from V and 7 bases from J; junction bases left unmatched: 5. Germline CDR1 reads MNHEY; CDR2 reads SVGAGI.

CDR3 DNA: TGTGCCAGCTCACCTCTAGTAGGACAGGGTTCTGGGGCCAACGTCCTGACTTTC. Its translation: CASSPLVGQGSGANVLTF. This chain connects TRBV18 to TRBJ2-6; 8 bases align to TRBD1. Germline V gene sequence: CDR1 KGHSH, CDR2 LQKENI. The CDR3 covers 18 residues. The trim removed 3 bases at V and 1 base at J, leaving 8 bases unmatched.